This section outlines one TCR beta chain sequence together with its context. Antigen specificity is unknown. CDR1 and CDR2 from the germline V gene are KGHSH and LQKENI. With 6 bases removed from V and 5 bases from J, the gap between germline ends came to 17 bases. This CDR3 has 16 amino acids. This record comes from a study of neoadjuvant nivolumab and ipilimumab in lung cancer. Study at large: Nivolumab 3 mg/kg was given days 1, 15 and 29, plus ipilimumab 1 mg/kg day 1 in combination.

TCRdb's copy holds only in-frame clones and misses some; the assay was immunoSEQ multiplex PCR. Counted here are over 4,000 clones, less than 85% occurring once; the ten biggest clones make up roughly 10%. Study-wide points: Only two of four nivolumab-treated tumors gained richness and clonality by surgery.

The chain employs TRBV18 and TRBJ1-6; D ambiguous. This clonotype was obtained from an adult with non-small cell lung cancer. The sample in question was tumor tissue, obtained after neoadjuvant nivolumab, alone or with ipilimumab, at or shortly before surgery. CDR3 protein: CASSQQSQINNSPLHF. The DNA of the CDR3 is TGTGCCAGCTCCCAACAGAGCCAGATAAATAATTCACCCCTCCACTTT.